This T cell receptor beta chain was identified during a study of identical twins. Study-wide results and caveats: Invariant MAIT and iNKT cells are populations that could partly confound zero-insertion analyses.

This CDR3 spans 17 amino acids. From germline, CDR1 is SNHLY and CDR2 FYNNEI. J was trimmed by 4 bases and V by 6 bases; bases with no gene match: 12. TCRdb reprocessed the 5' RACE reads via MiXCR and lists one record per CDR3 protein. The data contain more than 1.5 million distinct CDR3 sequences, 32% of them singletons. Comment on this clonotype: Its antigen remains unidentified.

All of the donors were Caucasians in good health. The material sequenced was cord blood. The genes are TRBV2 and TRBJ2-1, with 10 bases identical to TRBD2. This sequence originates from a newborn girl in good health. The CDR3 protein is CASRGLLGTSEYNEQFF. CDR3 in DNA: TGTGCCAGCAGAGGCCTTCTCGGGACTAGCGAATACAATGAGCAGTTCTTC.